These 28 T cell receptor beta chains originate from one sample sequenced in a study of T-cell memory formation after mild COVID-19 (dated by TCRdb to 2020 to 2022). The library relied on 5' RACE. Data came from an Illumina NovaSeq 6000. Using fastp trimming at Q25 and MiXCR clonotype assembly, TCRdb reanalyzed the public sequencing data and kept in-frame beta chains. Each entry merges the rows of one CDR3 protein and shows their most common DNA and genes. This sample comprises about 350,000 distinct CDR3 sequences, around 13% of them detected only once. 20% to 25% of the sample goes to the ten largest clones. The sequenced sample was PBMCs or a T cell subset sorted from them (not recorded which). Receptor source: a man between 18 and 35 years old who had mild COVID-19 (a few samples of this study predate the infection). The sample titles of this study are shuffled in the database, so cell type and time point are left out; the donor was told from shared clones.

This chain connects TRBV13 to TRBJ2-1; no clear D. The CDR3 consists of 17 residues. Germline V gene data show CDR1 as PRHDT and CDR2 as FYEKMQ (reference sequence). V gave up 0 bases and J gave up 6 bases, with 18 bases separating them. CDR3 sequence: CASSLGLRILVVNEQFF. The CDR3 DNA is TGTGCCAGCAGCTTAGGTCTACGGATTTTGGTAGTCAATGAGCAGTTCTTC.

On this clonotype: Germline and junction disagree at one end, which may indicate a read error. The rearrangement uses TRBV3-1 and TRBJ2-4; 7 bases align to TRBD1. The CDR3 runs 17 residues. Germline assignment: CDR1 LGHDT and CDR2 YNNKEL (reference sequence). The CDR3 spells CSSSQRQGNLAKNIQYF. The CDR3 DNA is TGTTCCAGCAGCCAGAGACAGGGTAACCTAGCCAAAAACATTCAGTACTTC.

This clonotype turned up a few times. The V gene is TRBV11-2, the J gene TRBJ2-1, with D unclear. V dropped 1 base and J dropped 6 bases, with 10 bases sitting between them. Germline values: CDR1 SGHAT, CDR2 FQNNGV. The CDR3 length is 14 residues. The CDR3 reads CASSLAGSGNEQFF. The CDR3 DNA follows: TGTGCCAGCAGCTTAGCAGGTAGTGGCAATGAGCAGTTCTTC.

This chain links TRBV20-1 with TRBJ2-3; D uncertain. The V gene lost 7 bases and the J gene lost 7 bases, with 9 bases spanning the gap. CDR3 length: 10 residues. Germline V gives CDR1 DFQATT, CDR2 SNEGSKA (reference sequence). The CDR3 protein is CSGFLNTQYF. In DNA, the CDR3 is TGCAGTGGGTTTTTAAATACGCAGTATTTT.

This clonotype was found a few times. The CDR3 DNA follows: TGCAGTGCTAGGGCTAGCGGGGGGGCGCTTGAGCAGTTCTTC. Translated: CSARASGGALEQFF. The rearrangement links TRBV20-1 to TRBJ2-1; TRBD2 aligns across 12 bases. The germline CDR1 and CDR2 sequences are DFQATT and SNEGSKA (reference sequence). This CDR3 is built from 14 residues. Losses at the gene ends were 3 bases for V and 9 bases for J; bases not matched to a gene: 6.

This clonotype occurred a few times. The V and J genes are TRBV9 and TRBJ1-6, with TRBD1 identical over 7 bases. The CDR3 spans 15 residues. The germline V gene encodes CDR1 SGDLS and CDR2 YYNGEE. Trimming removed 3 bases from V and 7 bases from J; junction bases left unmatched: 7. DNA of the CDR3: TGTGCCAGCAGCGGGGGGGGGACAGTCAATTCACCCCTCCACTTT. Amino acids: CASSGGGTVNSPLHF.

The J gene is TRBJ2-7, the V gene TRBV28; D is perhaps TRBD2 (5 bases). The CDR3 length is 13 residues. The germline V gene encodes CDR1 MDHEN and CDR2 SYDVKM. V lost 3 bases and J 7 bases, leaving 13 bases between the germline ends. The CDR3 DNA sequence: TGTGCCAGCAGTTTTTCGCGGGTAGGAGAGCAGTACGTC. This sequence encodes CASSFSRVGEQYV.

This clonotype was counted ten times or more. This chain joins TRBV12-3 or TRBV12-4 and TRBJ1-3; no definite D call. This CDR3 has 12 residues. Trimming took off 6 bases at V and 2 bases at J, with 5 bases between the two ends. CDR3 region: CASSSTGNTIYF. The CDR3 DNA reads TGTGCCAGCAGCTCCACTGGAAACACCATATATTTT.

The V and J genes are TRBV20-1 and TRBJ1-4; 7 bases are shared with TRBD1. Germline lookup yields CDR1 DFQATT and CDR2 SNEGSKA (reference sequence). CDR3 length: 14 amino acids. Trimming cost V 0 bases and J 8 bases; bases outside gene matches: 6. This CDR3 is CSARDAGGVEKLFF. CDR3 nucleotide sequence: TGCAGTGCTAGAGATGCAGGGGGAGTGGAAAAACTGTTTTTT.

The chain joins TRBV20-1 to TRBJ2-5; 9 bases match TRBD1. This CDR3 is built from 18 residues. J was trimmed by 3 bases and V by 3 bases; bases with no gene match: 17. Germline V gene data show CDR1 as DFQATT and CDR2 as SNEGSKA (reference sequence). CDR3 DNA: TGCAGTGCTAGGGAGACCAAACAGGGGGCGGTGTGGGAAGAGACCCAGTACTTC. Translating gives CSARETKQGAVWEETQYF.

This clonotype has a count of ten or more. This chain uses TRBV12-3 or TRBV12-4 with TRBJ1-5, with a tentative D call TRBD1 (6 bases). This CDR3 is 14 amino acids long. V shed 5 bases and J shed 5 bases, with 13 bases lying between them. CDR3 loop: CASSLRGSDQPQHF. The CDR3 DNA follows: TGTGCCAGCAGTCTAAGGGGGTCTGATCAGCCCCAGCATTTT.

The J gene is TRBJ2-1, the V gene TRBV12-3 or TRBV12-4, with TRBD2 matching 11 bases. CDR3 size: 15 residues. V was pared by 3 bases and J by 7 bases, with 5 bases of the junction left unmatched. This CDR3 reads CASSLEGLAENEQFF. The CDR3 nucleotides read TGTGCCAGCAGTTTGGAGGGACTAGCGGAGAATGAGCAGTTCTTC.

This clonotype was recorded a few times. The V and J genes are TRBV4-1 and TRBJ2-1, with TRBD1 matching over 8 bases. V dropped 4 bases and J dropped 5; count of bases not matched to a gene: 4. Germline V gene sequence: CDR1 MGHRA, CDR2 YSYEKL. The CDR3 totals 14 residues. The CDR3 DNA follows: TGCGCCAGCAGCCCCCTGACAGGGGACAATGAGCAGTTCTTC. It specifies CASSPLTGDNEQFF.

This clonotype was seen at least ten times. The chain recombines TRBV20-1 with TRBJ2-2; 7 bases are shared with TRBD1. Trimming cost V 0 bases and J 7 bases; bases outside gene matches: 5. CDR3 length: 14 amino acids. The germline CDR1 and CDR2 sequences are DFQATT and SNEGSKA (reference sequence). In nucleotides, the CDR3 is TGCAGTGCTAGAGAAGGACAGGACAGCGGGGAGCTGTTTTTT. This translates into CSAREGQDSGELFF.

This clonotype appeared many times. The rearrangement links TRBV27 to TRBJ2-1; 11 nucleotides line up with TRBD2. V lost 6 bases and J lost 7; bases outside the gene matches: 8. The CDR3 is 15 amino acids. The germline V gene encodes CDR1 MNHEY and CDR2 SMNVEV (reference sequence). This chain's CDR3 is CASRVIAGGLNEQFF. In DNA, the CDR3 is TGTGCCAGCAGGGTTATAGCGGGGGGGCTTAATGAGCAGTTCTTC.

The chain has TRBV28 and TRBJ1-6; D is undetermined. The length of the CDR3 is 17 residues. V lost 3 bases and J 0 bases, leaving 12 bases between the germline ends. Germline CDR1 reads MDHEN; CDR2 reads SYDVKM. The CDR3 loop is CASSFNPHSSYNSPLHF. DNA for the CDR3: TGTGCCAGCAGTTTTAACCCCCACAGCTCCTATAATTCACCCCTCCACTTT.

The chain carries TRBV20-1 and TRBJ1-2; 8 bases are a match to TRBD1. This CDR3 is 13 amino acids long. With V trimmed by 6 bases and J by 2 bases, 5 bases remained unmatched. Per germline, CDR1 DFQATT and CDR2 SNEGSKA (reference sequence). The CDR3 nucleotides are TGCAGTGCGACGGACAGGGTGAACTATGGCTACACCTTC. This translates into CSATDRVNYGYTF.

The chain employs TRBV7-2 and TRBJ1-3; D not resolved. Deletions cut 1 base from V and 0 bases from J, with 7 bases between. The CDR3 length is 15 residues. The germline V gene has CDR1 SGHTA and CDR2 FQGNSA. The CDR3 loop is CASSLVRTSGNTIYF. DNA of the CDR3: TGTGCCAGCAGCTTAGTACGGACCTCTGGAAACACCATATATTTT.

CDR3 DNA sequence: TGTGCCAGTAGTGGACAGGACGTGGATACGCAGTATTTT. Its translation is CASSGQDVDTQYF. The chain is built from TRBV19 and TRBJ2-3; 7 bases align to TRBD1. Germline V gives CDR1 LNHDA, CDR2 SQIVND (reference sequence). The CDR3 sequence is 13 residues long. V gave up 5 bases and J gave up 6 bases; unmatched junction bases: 5.

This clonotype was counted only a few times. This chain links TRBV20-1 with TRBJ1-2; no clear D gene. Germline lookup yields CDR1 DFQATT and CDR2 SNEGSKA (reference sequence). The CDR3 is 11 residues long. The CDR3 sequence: CGYSSNYGYTF. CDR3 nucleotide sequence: TGCGGATACAGTTCTAACTATGGCTACACCTTC.

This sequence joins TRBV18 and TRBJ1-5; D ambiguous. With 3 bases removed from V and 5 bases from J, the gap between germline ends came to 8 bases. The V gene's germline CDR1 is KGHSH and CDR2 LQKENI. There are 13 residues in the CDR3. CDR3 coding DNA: TGTGCCAGCTCACCGGGGATAGATCAGCCCCAGCATTTT. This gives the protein CASSPGIDQPQHF.

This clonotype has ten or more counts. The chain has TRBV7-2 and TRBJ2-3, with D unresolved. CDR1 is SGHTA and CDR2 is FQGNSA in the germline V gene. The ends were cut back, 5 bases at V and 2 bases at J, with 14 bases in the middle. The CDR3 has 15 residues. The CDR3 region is CASSDRALDTDTQYF. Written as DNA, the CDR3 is TGTGCCAGCAGCGACCGGGCCCTAGACACAGATACGCAGTATTTT.

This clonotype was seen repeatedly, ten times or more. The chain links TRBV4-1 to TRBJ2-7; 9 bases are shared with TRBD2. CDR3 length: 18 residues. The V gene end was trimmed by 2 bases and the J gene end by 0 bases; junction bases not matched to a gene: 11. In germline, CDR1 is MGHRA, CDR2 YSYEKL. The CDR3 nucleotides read TGCGCCAGCAGCCAAAAGGCCGCTAGCGGGGTTCCCTCCTACGAGCAGTACTTC. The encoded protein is CASSQKAASGVPSYEQYF.

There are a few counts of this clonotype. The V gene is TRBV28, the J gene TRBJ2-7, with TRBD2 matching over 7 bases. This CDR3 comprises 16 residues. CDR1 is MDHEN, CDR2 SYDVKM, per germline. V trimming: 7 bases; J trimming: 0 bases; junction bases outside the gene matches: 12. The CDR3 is CASTPGAGMSSYEQYV. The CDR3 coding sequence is TGTGCCAGCACCCCGGGAGCGGGGATGAGCTCCTACGAGCAGTACGTC.

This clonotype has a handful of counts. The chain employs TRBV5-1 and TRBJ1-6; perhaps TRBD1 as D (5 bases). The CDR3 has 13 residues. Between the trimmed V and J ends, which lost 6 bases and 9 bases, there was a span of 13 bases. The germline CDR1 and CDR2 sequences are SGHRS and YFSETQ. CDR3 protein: CASTTEGLSPLHF. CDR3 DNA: TGCGCCAGCACCACCGAGGGGCTTTCACCCCTCCACTTT. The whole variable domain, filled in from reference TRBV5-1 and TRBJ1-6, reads KAGVTQTPRYLIKTRGQQVTLSCSPISGHRSVSWYQQTPGQGLQFLFEYFSETQRNKGNFPGRFSGRQFSNSRSEMNVSTLELGDSALYLCASTTEGLSPLHFGNGTRLTVT.

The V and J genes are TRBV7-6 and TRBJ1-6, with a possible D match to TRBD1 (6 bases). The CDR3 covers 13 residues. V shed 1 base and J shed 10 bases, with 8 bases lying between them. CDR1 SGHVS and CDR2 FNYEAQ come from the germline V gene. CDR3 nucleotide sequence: TGTGCCAGCAGCTTAGACAGGGACTCACCCCTCCACTTT. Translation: CASSLDRDSPLHF.

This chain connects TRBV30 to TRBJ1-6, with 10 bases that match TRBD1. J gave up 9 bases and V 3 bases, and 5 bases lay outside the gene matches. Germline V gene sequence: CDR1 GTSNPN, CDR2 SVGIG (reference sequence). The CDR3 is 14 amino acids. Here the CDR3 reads CAWRVGQGFSPLHF. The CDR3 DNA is TGTGCCTGGAGGGTGGGACAGGGGTTTTCACCCCTCCACTTT. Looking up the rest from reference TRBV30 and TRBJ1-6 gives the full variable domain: SQTIHQWPATLVQPVGSPLSLECTVEGTSNPNLYWYRQAAGRGLQLLFYSVGIGQISSEVPQNLSASRPQDRQFILSSKKLLLSDSGFYLCAWRVGQGFSPLHFGNGTRLTVT.

CDR3 sequence (DNA): TGTGCCAGCAGCCATAGGGGGAGAGCCGGCACTGAAGCTTTCTTT. It encodes CASSHRGRAGTEAFF. The rearrangement uses TRBV27 and TRBJ1-1; D is possibly TRBD1 (6 bases). Germline V CDR1 and CDR2: MNHEY, SMNVEV (reference sequence). V lost 6 bases to trimming and J lost 4 bases, with 18 bases between them. The CDR3 runs to 15 residues.